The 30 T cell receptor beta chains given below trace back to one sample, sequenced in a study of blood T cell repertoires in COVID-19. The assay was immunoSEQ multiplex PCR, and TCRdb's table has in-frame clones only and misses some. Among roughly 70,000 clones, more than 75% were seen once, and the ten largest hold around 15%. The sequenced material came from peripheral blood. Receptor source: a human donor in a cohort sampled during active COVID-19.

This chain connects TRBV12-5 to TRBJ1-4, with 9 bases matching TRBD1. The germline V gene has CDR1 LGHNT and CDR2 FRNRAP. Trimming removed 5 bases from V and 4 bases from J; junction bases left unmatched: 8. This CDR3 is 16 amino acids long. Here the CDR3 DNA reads TGTGCTAGTGGTCCGGGACAGGGCACCAGTAATGAAAAACTGTTTTTT. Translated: CASGPGQGTSNEKLFF.

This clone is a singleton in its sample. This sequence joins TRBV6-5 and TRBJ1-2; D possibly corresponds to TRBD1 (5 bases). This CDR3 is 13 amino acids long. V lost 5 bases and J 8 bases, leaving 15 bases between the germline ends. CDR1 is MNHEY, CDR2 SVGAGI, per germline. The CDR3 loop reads CASSQGLMGGYTF. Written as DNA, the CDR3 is TGTGCCAGCAGTCAGGGACTGATGGGCGGCTACACCTTC.

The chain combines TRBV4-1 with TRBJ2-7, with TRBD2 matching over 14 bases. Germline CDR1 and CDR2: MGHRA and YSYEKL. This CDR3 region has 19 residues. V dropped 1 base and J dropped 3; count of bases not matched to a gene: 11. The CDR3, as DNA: TGCGCCAGCAGCCAAGGGACTAGCGGGAGGCCCCAGTGGAGCTACGAGCAGTACTTC. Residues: CASSQGTSGRPQWSYEQYF.

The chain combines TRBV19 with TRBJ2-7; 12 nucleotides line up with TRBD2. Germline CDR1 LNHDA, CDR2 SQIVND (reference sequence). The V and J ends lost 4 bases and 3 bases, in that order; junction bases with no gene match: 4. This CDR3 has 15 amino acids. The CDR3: CASSTGLAGHYEQYF. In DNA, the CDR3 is TGTGCCAGTAGTACGGGACTAGCGGGCCACTACGAGCAGTACTTC.

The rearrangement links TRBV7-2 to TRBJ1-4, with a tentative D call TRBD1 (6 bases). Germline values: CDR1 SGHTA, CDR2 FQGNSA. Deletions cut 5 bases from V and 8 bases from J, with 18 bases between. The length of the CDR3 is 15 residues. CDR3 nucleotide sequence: TGTGCCAGCAGCCAGGGGCCGCCGGATTTAGAAAAACTGTTTTTT. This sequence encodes CASSQGPPDLEKLFF.

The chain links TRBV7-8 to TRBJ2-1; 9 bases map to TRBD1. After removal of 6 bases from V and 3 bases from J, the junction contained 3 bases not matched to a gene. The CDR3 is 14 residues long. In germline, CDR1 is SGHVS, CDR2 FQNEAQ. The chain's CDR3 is CASRAGQGYNEQFF. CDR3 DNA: TGTGCCAGCAGAGCGGGACAGGGCTACAATGAGCAGTTCTTC.

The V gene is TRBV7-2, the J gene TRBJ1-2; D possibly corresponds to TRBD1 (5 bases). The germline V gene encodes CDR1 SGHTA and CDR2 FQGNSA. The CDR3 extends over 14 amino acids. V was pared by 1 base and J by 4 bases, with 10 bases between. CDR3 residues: CASSLEGRVYGYTF. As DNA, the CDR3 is TGTGCCAGCAGCTTAGAGGGGAGGGTCTATGGCTACACCTTC.

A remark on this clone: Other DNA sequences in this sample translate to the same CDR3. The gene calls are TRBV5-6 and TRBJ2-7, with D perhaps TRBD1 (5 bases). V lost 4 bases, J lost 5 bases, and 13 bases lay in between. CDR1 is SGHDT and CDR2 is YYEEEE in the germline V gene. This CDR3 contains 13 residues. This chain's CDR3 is CASSLGPTDEQYF. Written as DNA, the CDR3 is TGTGCCAGCAGCCTGGGGCCGACAGACGAGCAGTACTTC.

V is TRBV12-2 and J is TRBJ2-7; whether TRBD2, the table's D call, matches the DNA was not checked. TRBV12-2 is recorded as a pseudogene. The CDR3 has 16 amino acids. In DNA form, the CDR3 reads TGTGCAAGTCGCTTAGCGCGGCTAGCTAAAGACTACGAGCAGTACTTC. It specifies CASRLARLAKDYEQYF.

This CDR3 reads CASSYSRGMNTDTQYF. The CDR3 DNA reads as TGTGCCAGCAGTTACTCAAGGGGGATGAACACAGATACGCAGTATTTT. This rearrangement joins TRBV6-5 to TRBJ2-3, with D possibly matching TRBD1 (6 bases). The CDR3 contains 16 residues. The V gene's germline CDR1 is MNHEY and CDR2 SVGAGI. Trimming took 0 bases from V and 2 from J, leaving 12 bases between them.

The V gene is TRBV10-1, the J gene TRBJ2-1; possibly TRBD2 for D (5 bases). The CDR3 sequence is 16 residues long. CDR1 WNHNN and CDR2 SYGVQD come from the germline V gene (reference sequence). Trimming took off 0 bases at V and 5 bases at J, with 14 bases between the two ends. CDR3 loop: CASSESKGVGDNEQFF. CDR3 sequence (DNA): TGCGCCAGCAGTGAGTCGAAGGGAGTCGGGGACAATGAGCAGTTCTTC.

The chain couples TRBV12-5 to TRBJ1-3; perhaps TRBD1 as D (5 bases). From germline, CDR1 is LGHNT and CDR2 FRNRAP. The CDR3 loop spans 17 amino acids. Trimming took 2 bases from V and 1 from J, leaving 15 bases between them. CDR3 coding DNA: TGTGCTAGTGGTTTGACGACTCAGGGCCGATCTGGAAACACCATATATTTT. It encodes CASGLTTQGRSGNTIYF.

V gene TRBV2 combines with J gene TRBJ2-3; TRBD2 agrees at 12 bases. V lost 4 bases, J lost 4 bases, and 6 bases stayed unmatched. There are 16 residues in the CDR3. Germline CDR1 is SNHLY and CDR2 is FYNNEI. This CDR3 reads CASSVTSGRRADTQYF. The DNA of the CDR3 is TGTGCCAGCAGTGTTACTAGCGGGAGGAGGGCAGATACGCAGTATTTT.

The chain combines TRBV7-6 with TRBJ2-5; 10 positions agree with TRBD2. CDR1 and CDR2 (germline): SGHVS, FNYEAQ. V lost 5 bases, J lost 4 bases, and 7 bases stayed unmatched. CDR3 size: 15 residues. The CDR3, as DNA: TGTGCCAGCAGCCCGAACCAGCGGGAGGGAGAGACCCAGTACTTC. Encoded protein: CASSPNQREGETQYF.

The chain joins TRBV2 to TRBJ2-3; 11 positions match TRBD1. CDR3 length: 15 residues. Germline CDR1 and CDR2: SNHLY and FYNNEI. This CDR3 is CDGTGGLTSTDTQYF. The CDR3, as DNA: TGTGACGGGACAGGGGGTCTCACAAGCACAGATACGCAGTATTTT.

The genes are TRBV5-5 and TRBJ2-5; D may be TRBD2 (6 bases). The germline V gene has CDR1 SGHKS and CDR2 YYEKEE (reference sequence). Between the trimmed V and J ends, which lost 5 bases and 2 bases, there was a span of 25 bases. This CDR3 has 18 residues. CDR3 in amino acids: CASSQGRGGSGLQETQYF. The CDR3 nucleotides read TGTGCCAGCAGTCAAGGAAGGGGAGGTTCGGGCCTTCAAGAGACCCAGTACTTC.

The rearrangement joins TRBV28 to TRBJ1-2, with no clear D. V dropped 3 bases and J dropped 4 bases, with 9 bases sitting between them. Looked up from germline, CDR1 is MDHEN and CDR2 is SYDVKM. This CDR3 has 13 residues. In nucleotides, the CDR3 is TGTGCCAGCAGTTTGCGGGAAAGCTATGGCTACACCTTC. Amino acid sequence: CASSLRESYGYTF.

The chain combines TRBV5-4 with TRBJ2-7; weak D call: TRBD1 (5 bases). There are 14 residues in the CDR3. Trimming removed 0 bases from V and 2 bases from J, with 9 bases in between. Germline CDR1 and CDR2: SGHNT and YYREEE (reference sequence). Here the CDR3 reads CASSLDPGTYEQYF. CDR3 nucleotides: TGTGCCAGCAGCTTGGATCCAGGGACCTACGAGCAGTACTTC.

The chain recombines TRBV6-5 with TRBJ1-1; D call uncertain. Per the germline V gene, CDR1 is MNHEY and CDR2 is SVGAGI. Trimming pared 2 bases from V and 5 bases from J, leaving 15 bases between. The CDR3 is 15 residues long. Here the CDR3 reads CASSYVGLGDTEAFF. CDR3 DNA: TGTGCCAGCAGTTACGTGGGGTTGGGAGATACTGAAGCTTTCTTT.

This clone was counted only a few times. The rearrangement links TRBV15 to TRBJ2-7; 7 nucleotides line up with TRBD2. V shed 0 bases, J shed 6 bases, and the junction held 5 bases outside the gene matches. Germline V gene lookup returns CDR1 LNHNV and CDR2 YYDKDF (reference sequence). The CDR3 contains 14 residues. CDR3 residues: CATSRDLREGEQYF. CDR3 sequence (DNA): TGTGCCACCAGCAGAGATCTAAGGGAGGGCGAGCAGTACTTC.

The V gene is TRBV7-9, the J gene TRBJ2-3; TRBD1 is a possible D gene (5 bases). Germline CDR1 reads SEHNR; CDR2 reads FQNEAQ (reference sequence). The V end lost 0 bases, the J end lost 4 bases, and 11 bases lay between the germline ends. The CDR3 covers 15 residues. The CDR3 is CASSLAQTVADTQYF. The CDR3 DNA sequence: TGTGCCAGCAGCTTAGCGCAGACAGTGGCAGATACGCAGTATTTT.

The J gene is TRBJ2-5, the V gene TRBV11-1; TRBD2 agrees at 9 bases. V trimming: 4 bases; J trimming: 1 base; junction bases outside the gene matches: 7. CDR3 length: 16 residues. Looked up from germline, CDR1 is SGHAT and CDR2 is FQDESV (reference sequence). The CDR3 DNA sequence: TGTGCCAGCAGCTCTCGGACTAGCGCACTCCAAGAGACCCAGTACTTC. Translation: CASSSRTSALQETQYF.

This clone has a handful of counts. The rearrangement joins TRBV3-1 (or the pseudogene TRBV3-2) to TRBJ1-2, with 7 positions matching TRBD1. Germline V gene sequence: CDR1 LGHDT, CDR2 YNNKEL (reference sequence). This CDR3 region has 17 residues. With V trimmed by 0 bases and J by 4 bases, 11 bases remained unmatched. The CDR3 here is CASSQDQGIGGSYGYTF. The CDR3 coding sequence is TGTGCCAGCAGCCAAGATCAAGGGATAGGGGGCAGCTATGGCTACACCTTC.

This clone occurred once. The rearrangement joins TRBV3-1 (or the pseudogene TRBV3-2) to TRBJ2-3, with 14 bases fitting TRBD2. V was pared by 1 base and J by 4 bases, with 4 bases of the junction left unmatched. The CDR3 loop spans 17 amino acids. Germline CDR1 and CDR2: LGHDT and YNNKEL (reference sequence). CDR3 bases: TGTGCCAGCAGCCAAGGACTAGCGGGAGGGGTCCCAGATACGCAGTATTTT. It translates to CASSQGLAGGVPDTQYF.

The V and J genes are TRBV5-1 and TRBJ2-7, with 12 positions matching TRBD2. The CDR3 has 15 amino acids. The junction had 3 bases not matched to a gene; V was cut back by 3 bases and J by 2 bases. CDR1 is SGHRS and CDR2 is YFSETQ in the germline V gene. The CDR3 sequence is CASSSGTSGPYEQYF. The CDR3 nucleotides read TGCGCCAGCAGCTCGGGGACTAGCGGGCCCTACGAGCAGTACTTC.

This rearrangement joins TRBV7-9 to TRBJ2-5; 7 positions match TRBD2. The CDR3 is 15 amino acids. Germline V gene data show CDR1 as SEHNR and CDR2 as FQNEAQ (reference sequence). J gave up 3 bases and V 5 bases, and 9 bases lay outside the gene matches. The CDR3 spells CASSRPTSAKETQYF. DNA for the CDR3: TGTGCCAGCAGCCGCCCCACTAGCGCCAAAGAGACCCAGTACTTC.

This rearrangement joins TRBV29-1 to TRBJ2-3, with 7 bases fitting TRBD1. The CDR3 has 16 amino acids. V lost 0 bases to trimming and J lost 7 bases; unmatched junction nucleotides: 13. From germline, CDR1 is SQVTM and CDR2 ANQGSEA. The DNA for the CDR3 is TGCAGCGTTGAAGAGATGGGACAGACGAGGGCCTATACGCAGTATTTT. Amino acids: CSVEEMGQTRAYTQYF.

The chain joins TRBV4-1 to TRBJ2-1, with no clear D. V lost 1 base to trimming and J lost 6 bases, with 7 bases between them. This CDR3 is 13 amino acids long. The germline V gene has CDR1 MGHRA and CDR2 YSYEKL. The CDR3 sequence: CASSQGLVNEQFF. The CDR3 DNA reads TGCGCCAGCAGCCAAGGACTGGTCAATGAGCAGTTCTTC.

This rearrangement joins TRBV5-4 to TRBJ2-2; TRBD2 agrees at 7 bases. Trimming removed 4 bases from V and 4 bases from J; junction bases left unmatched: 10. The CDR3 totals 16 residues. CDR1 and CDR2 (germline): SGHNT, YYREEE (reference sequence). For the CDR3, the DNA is TGTGCCAGCAGCCCGGATAGCGGGTGGAGCACCGGGGAGCTGTTTTTT. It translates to CASSPDSGWSTGELFF.

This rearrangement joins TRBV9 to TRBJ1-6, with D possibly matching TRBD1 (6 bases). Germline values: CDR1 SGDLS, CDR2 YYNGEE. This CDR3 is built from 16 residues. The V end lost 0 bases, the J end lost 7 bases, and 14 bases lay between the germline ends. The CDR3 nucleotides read TGTGCCAGCAGCGTAGGGGTAGAGGGGGTCAATTCACCCCTCCACTTT. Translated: CASSVGVEGVNSPLHF.